Shown below are 7 T cell receptor beta chains from a single sample sequenced in a study of T cell responses to AZD1222 COVID-19 vaccine. The assay was immunoSEQ multiplex PCR, and TCRdb's table has in-frame clones only and misses some. Here the sample spans fewer than 95,000 clones, around 91% being singletons. The sequencing here drew on peripheral blood, taken 28 days after the second AZD1222 dose. The receptors were sampled from an adult who received the AZD1222 COVID-19 vaccine.

This clone has just one count. The chain joins TRBV28 to TRBJ1-3; 7 bases line up with TRBD1. J gave up 0 bases and V 3 bases, and 5 bases lay outside the gene matches. Germline lookup yields CDR1 MDHEN and CDR2 SYDVKM. CDR3 length: 16 amino acids. The CDR3 protein is CASSLDRRRSGNTIYF. The CDR3 DNA sequence: TGTGCCAGCAGTTTGGACAGGCGCCGCTCTGGAAACACCATATATTTT.

V usage is TRBV10-3 and J usage is TRBJ1-1; D is possibly TRBD1 (5 bases). The CDR3 contains 14 residues. Germline loops: CDR1 ENHRY, CDR2 SYGVKD. V was trimmed by 5 bases and J by 5 bases, leaving 15 bases between them. The CDR3 bases are TGTGCCATCAGTCCTGGGGGGAGTCGGACTGAAGCTTTCTTT. It specifies CAISPGGSRTEAFF.

V usage is TRBV28 and J usage is TRBJ2-7; D is possibly TRBD1 (5 bases). The CDR3 covers 13 residues. CDR1 MDHEN and CDR2 SYDVKM come from the germline V gene. V lost 3 bases, J lost 4 bases, and 10 bases lay in between. CDR3 DNA: TGTGCCAGCAGTTTGCTAGGGGTATACGAGCAGTACTTC. Amino acids: CASSLLGVYEQYF.

This clone was detected only once. The gene calls are TRBV7-2 and TRBJ2-7; D might be TRBD2 (6 bases). This CDR3 contains 14 residues. Germline CDR1 SGHTA, CDR2 FQGNSA. V lost 5 bases and J lost 3, with 14 bases in between. CDR3: CASSTSSGVYEQYF. DNA for the CDR3: TGTGCCAGCAGCACGTCGTCGGGGGTCTACGAGCAGTACTTC.

The chain has TRBV11-2 and TRBJ1-1; 9 positions match TRBD1. The V and J ends lost 1 base and 1 base, in that order; junction bases with no gene match: 7. The CDR3 sequence is 17 residues long. CDR1 and CDR2 from the germline V gene are SGHAT and FQNNGV. The CDR3 region has the DNA TGTGCCAGCAGCTTAGCTCCGGGACAGGGCCCGAACACTGAAGCTTTCTTT. Protein: CASSLAPGQGPNTEAFF.

This chain joins TRBV2 and TRBJ1-2; D remains ambiguous. V was pared by 6 bases and J by 4 bases, with 15 bases between. CDR3 length: 14 residues. CDR1 is SNHLY, CDR2 FYNNEI, per germline. The CDR3 bases are TGTGCCAGCAGCCTCTCCCCCACCACCTATGGCTACACCTTC. Translation: CASSLSPTTYGYTF.

This clone was recorded once. The chain employs TRBV7-8 and TRBJ2-1; 8 bases align to TRBD1. The V gene's germline CDR1 is SGHVS and CDR2 FQNEAQ. This CDR3 has 15 amino acids. J was trimmed by 7 bases and V by 6 bases; bases with no gene match: 11. The chain's CDR3 is CASRPGQVKGNEQFF. The CDR3 coding sequence is TGTGCCAGCAGGCCGGGACAGGTGAAAGGAAATGAGCAGTTCTTC.